This T cell receptor beta chain comes out of a study of human T cells and chemical hapten exposure. Study information: TCR yields differed between samples (mainly from small differences in pooled library volume).

This clonotype was seen only a few times. Its antigen is as yet unknown. Time point defined: healthy volunteer bleed at 6 weeks. Whole blood, unfractionated, served as the material for total RNA extraction. Findings and limits, study-wide: Sensitization with DPC brought no change to TCRs above 1 in 1000 in frequency.

Unique molecular identifiers were affixed to discrete cDNA molecules within the library. In the original processing: With a range of 23,224 to 690,600, the median per sample was 95,638 TCRs. From the RACE reads, TCRdb called clonotypes with MiXCR, one entry per CDR3 protein. The V and J calls come from TCRdb's annotation, not from the publication. The data show 65,000 to 80,000 distinct CDR3 sequences, over 8.5% seen once. Germline loops: CDR1 SGHRS, CDR2 YFSETQ. CDR3 length: 13 amino acids. V was pared by 0 bases and J by 4 bases, with 0 bases of the junction left unmatched. Material: whole blood. The clonotype was recovered from a male donor in good health. Some clones in this sample may be carry-over from other donors' samples. The V call is TRBV5-1, the J call TRBJ2-5; 7 bases map to TRBD1. For the CDR3, the DNA is TGCGCCAGCAGCTTGGGACAGGGAGAGACCCAGTACTTC. As protein: CASSLGQGETQYF.